This entry describes one T cell receptor (beta chain). This sample was included in a study of blood T cell repertoires in COVID-19. About the research overall: Material from acute and convalescent COVID-19 was sourced from the United States, Italy and Spain. T cells, B-cell-depleted T cells, or PBMCs provided the cDNA or gDNA that served as material.

Authors' methods: Estimation of nucleated cell counts was performed using reference gene primer amplification. Clones were read by immunoSEQ multiplex PCR, and TCRdb kept only the in-frame ones, dropping some. The V and J calls and the clone size are those of that table, but D and trimming were determined from the DNA. The repertoire has approximately 98,000 clones, 55% to 75% of them found once; the top ten carry about 2%. The source material was peripheral blood. The clonotype originates from a woman aged 40 to 50 with acute or convalescent COVID-19.

The CDR3 is CASSGFGRGIGETQYF. The CDR3, as DNA: TGTGCCAGTAGTGGTTTCGGCAGGGGGATAGGGGAGACCCAGTACTTC. This chain uses TRBV19 with TRBJ2-5; 7 nucleotides match TRBD1. Germline values: CDR1 LNHDA, CDR2 SQIVND (reference sequence). V lost 5 bases to trimming and J lost 5 bases; unmatched junction nucleotides: 14. This CDR3 is 16 amino acids long. Full variable domain (outside the CDR3, taken from reference TRBV19 and TRBJ2-5): DGGITQSPKYLFRKEGQNVTLSCEQNLNHDAMYWYRQDPGQGLRLIYYSQIVNDFQKGDIAEGYSVSREKKESFPLTVTSAQKNPTAFYLCASSGFGRGIGETQYFGPGTRLLVL.